This T cell receptor (beta chain) stems from a study of T cell responses to AZD1222 COVID-19 vaccine. Study-wide findings and caveats: Reports indicate that nearly half of spike-specific TCRs are directed at unmutated variant regions. The sample set comprised mostly white British donors with more females, and clonal diversity was possibly underestimated.

The table came from immunoSEQ multiplex PCR; TCRdb's copy has only in-frame clones and leaves some out. The table records about 92,000 clones, around nine tenths of them present only once. Note on this clone: Its antigen remains unknown.

The TCR comes from an adult in good health. The sequencing here drew on peripheral blood, taken on day 0 of AZD1222 vaccination.

CDR3 nucleotides: TGTGCCAGCAGCCCTCGGACTAGCGGGAGTTTCTACGAGCAGTACTTC. It is translated as CASSPRTSGSFYEQYF. The chain has TRBV7-2 and TRBJ2-7; 13 bases map to TRBD2. The V gene's germline CDR1 is SGHTA and CDR2 FQGNSA. After removal of 5 bases from V and 3 bases from J, the junction contained 7 bases not matched to a gene. The CDR3 spans 16 residues.